The clone carrying this T cell receptor (beta chain) was seen a few times. This sample was taken from a study of identical twins. From the 5' RACE reads, TCRdb called clonotypes with MiXCR, one entry per CDR3 protein. The data contain about 460,000 distinct CDR3 sequences, approximately 15% of them singletons. Germline loops: CDR1 LGHNA, CDR2 YNFKEQ. V lost 4 bases, J lost 2 bases, and 10 bases lay in between. CDR3 length equals 14 residues. These data also formed part of another study, on yellow fever vaccine responses in identical twins.

The sequence was collected from a woman between 18 and 29 years old in good health. Sample: CD4+ T cells sorted from blood. The chain links TRBV4-2 to TRBJ2-3, with a tentative D call TRBD1 (5 bases). The CDR3 DNA follows: TGTGCCAGCAGCCGGCGACAGCACACAGATACGCAGTATTTT. Residues: CASSRRQHTDTQYF.